These 30 T cell receptor beta chains were sequenced from one sample in a study of blood T cells in healthy people across ages. Combining a sample-barcoded 5' primer with a J-beta primer mix, a second PCR ran for roughly 6 to 12 cycles. TCRdb analysed the 5' RACE reads with MiXCR anew, one entry per CDR3 protein. This table has approximately 800,000 distinct CDR3 sequences, approximately 67% appearing once. Sample: blood. The receptors were gathered from a man aged 25 to 45 in good health.

The V call is TRBV29-1, the J call TRBJ1-2; D not resolved. Between the trimmed V and J ends, which lost 4 bases and 5 bases, there was a span of 14 bases. Germline assignment: CDR1 SQVTM and CDR2 ANQGSEA. CDR3 size: 13 residues. The CDR3 reads CSVGGIYKYGYTF. The CDR3 DNA follows: TGCAGCGTTGGCGGCATATACAAATATGGCTACACCTTC.

The chain links TRBV20-1 to TRBJ2-7; possibly TRBD2 for D (6 bases). Trimming left V 2 bases short and J 0 bases short, with 14 bases between. CDR1 and CDR2 (germline): DFQATT, SNEGSKA (reference sequence). There are 15 residues in the CDR3. The DNA for the CDR3 is TGCAGTGCTAGATCGACTAGGGGTAGCTCCTACGAGCAGTACTTC. Protein: CSARSTRGSSYEQYF.

This clonotype has just a few counts. This chain links TRBV7-2 with TRBJ2-7, with TRBD2 matching 12 bases. Near its end, the DNA agrees better with TRBJ2-5, so the J call may be wrong. Germline lookup yields CDR1 SGHTA and CDR2 FQGNSA. The CDR3 is made up of 17 amino acids. CDR3 sequence: CASSLMLAGGPGETQYF. The CDR3 DNA follows: TGTGCCAGCAGCCTAATGCTAGCGGGGGGGCCTGGGGAGACCCAGTACTTC.

The chain has TRBV7-2 and TRBJ1-6; 7 bases line up with TRBD1. V was clipped by 6 bases and J by 0 bases; unmatched bases: 8. Germline V gene sequence: CDR1 SGHTA, CDR2 FQGNSA. The CDR3 loop spans 17 amino acids. CDR3 nucleotides: TGTGCCAGCAGAACAGGGGTGGCCTACTCCTATAATTCACCCCTCCACTTT. Translated: CASRTGVAYSYNSPLHF.

There are a few counts of this clonotype. The V call is TRBV9, the J call TRBJ2-1; TRBD1 matches at 8 bases. V shed 0 bases and J 6 bases; nucleotides not matched to a gene: 5. CDR3 length equals 15 residues. Germline values: CDR1 SGDLS, CDR2 YYNGEE. CDR3 sequence reads: CASSVEDRVFNEQFF. The CDR3 DNA reads as TGTGCCAGCAGCGTAGAGGACAGGGTTTTCAATGAGCAGTTCTTC.

This clonotype showed up just once. The J gene is TRBJ1-2, the V gene TRBV4-1; the D is unclear. V lost 0 bases, J lost 12 bases, and 8 bases lay in between. Germline V gives CDR1 MGHRA, CDR2 YSYEKL. The CDR3 is 11 amino acids. The CDR3 nucleotides read TGCGCCAGCAGCCAAGAGGGCCCGCACACCTTC. Residues: CASSQEGPHTF.

The J gene is TRBJ1-1, the V gene TRBV20-1, with 10 bases identical to TRBD1. CDR3 length: 11 residues. Unmatched junction bases numbered 2, after V lost 2 bases and J lost 11 bases. Germline loops: CDR1 DFQATT, CDR2 SNEGSKA (reference sequence). The CDR3 loop reads CSARRQGAAFF. CDR3 in DNA: TGCAGTGCTAGAAGACAGGGGGCCGCTTTCTTT.

The chain has TRBV20-1 and TRBJ2-4; the D is unclear. Judging by the DNA end, TRBJ2-7 fits better; the J call may be wrong. CDR1 is DFQATT, CDR2 SNEGSKA, per germline (reference sequence). This CDR3 has 12 residues. CDR3 residues: CSASRAVYEQYF. CDR3 coding DNA: TGCAGTGCCTCCCGGGCGGTATACGAGCAGTACTTC.

V and J are TRBV20-1 and TRBJ2-7; 8 bases line up with TRBD2. Germline V gives CDR1 DFQATT, CDR2 SNEGSKA (reference sequence). This CDR3 region has 13 residues. CDR3 nucleotides: TGCAGAGCCACGGGAGGGAAAACCTACGAGCAGTACTTC. Protein: CRATGGKTYEQYF.

This clonotype was found many times. The rearrangement links TRBV24-1 to TRBJ2-3; 9 positions match TRBD1. This CDR3 contains 17 residues. Trimming took 4 bases from V and 6 from J; bases not matched to a gene: 13. Germline values: CDR1 KGHDR, CDR2 SFDVKD. The CDR3 DNA reads TGTGCCACCAGTGACTTCTCGGGACAGGGAAGGGACGATACGCAGTATTTT. Protein sequence: CATSDFSGQGRDDTQYF.

J is TRBJ2-6 and V is TRBV7-9; no firm D call. V lost 7 bases and J lost 2, with 6 bases in between. Germline V gene data show CDR1 as SEHNR and CDR2 as FQNEAQ (reference sequence). The CDR3 extends over 13 amino acids. This CDR3 is CASTNPGANVLTF. CDR3 sequence (DNA): TGTGCCAGCACCAACCCTGGGGCCAACGTCCTGACTTTC.

The genes are TRBV6-2 or TRBV6-3 and TRBJ2-7, with 7 nucleotides matching TRBD1. The trim removed 4 bases at V and 7 bases at J, leaving 22 bases unmatched. The CDR3 runs to 18 residues. CDR1 is MNHEY and CDR2 is SVGEGT in the germline V gene. This CDR3 is CASSSVTPGTASYNEQYF. The CDR3 bases are TGTGCCAGCAGTTCAGTAACTCCCGGGACAGCTTCCTACAATGAGCAGTACTTC.

The chain joins TRBV30 to TRBJ2-7, with D possibly being TRBD1 (5 bases). Deletions cut 0 bases from V and 2 bases from J, with 8 bases between. The V gene's germline CDR1 is GTSNPN and CDR2 SVGIG (reference sequence). This CDR3 contains 13 residues. The CDR3 sequence is CAWSVQAPYEQYF. The CDR3 DNA follows: TGTGCCTGGAGTGTACAGGCCCCCTACGAGCAGTACTTC.

The V gene is TRBV24-1, the J gene TRBJ2-1; 14 positions match TRBD2. J gave up 0 bases and V 9 bases, and 6 bases lay outside the gene matches. The CDR3 is 17 amino acids. CDR1 and CDR2 from the germline V gene are KGHDR and SFDVKD. CDR3 sequence: CATGGTSGGSSYNEQFF. The DNA of the CDR3 is TGTGCCACCGGAGGGACTAGCGGGGGAAGCTCCTACAATGAGCAGTTCTTC.

The chain employs TRBV29-1 and TRBJ2-4; 11 nucleotides agree with TRBD1. The last part of the DNA fits TRBJ2-7 better; the J call may be wrong. Germline CDR1 reads SQVTM; CDR2 reads ANQGSEA. The CDR3 has 15 amino acids. Here the CDR3 reads CSVPNPGQGVNEQYF. The CDR3, as DNA: TGCAGCGTCCCAAACCCGGGACAGGGGGTTAACGAGCAGTACTTC.

The rearrangement joins TRBV28 to TRBJ2-7; 7 bases are a match to TRBD1. Germline V gives CDR1 MDHEN, CDR2 SYDVKM. The CDR3 is 16 residues long. The V and J ends lost 5 bases and 1 base, in that order; junction bases with no gene match: 11. CDR3 protein: CASSPAGTVSSYEQYF. The CDR3 DNA sequence: TGTGCCAGCAGTCCTGCCGGGACAGTCTCATCCTACGAGCAGTACTTC.

There are a few counts of this clonotype. V gene TRBV29-1 combines with J gene TRBJ2-7; a weak D match, TRBD2 (6 bases). The CDR3 has 14 amino acids. Germline V gene lookup returns CDR1 SQVTM and CDR2 ANQGSEA. V was clipped by 3 bases and J by 2 bases, with 14 bases between them. CDR3 amino acids: CSVEVRGSTYEQYF. CDR3 in DNA: TGCAGCGTTGAGGTCCGGGGGTCAACCTACGAGCAGTACTTC.

Turning to this clonotype: The junction does not match germline at one end; this may be a read error. The chain has TRBV12-3 or TRBV12-4 and TRBJ2-1, with D maybe TRBD2 (6 bases). The CDR3 spans 15 residues. CDR3 region: CASSSRDLNTGELFF. The CDR3 nucleotides read TGTGCCAGCAGTAGCCGGGACTTAAACACCGGGGAGCTGTTCTTC.

This clonotype occurred a few times. The chain is built from TRBV30 and TRBJ2-5; D is uncertain. The V gene lost 0 bases and the J gene lost 6 bases, with 14 bases spanning the gap. CDR1 GTSNPN and CDR2 SVGIG come from the germline V gene (reference sequence). The CDR3 is 14 residues long. The CDR3 loop is CAWSVGGAGKTQYF. The DNA for the CDR3 is TGTGCCTGGAGTGTAGGTGGAGCTGGAAAGACCCAGTACTTC. The full variable domain, with the rest looked up from reference TRBV30 and TRBJ2-5, is SQTIHQWPATLVQPVGSPLSLECTVEGTSNPNLYWYRQAAGRGLQLLFYSVGIGQISSEVPQNLSASRPQDRQFILSSKKLLLSDSGFYLCAWSVGGAGKTQYFGPGTRLLVL.

The sample holds a few counts of this clonotype. J is TRBJ2-5 and V is TRBV7-3; no firm D call. Germline V gene data show CDR1 as SGHTA and CDR2 as FQGTGA. V shed 3 bases and J shed 5 bases, with 10 bases lying between them. The CDR3 spans 13 residues. The CDR3 DNA sequence: TGTGCCAGCAGCTTCTCGACACGGGAGACCCAGTACTTC. This codes for CASSFSTRETQYF.

This chain uses TRBV4-3 with TRBJ2-3; D is unresolved. Deletions cut 5 bases from V and 7 bases from J, with 13 bases between. This CDR3 is 13 amino acids long. The germline CDR1 and CDR2 sequences are LGHNA and YSLEER. CDR3 in amino acids: CASSAPNTNTQYF. Written as DNA, the CDR3 is TGCGCCAGCAGCGCGCCGAATACGAATACGCAGTATTTT.

The V gene is TRBV20-1, the J gene TRBJ2-5; 8 bases align to TRBD2. The J segment lost 0 bases and the V segment lost 4 bases, leaving 7 bases of the junction unmatched. Germline CDR1 reads DFQATT; CDR2 reads SNEGSKA (reference sequence). CDR3 size: 15 residues. The chain's CDR3 is CSAIDGGGNQETQYF. CDR3 DNA: TGCAGTGCTATCGACGGGGGGGGGAACCAAGAGACCCAGTACTTC.

The chain employs TRBV3-1 and TRBJ2-5, with 11 bases identical to TRBD2. The J call may be wrong; the DNA end is better matched by TRBJ2-7. The CDR3 totals 16 residues. Germline CDR1 and CDR2: LGHDT and YNNKEL (reference sequence). CDR3 residues: CASTLLASGGKTEQYF. CDR3 nucleotide sequence: TGTGCCAGCACCCTATTGGCTAGCGGGGGGAAGACCGAGCAGTACTTC.

V gene TRBV29-1 combines with J gene TRBJ2-7, with D perhaps TRBD1 (6 bases). CDR1 and CDR2 (germline): SQVTM, ANQGSEA. V was clipped by 4 bases and J by 6 bases, with 19 bases between them. The CDR3 has 14 amino acids. In nucleotides, the CDR3 is TGCAGCGTTGCAAGACAGGATCTAGAGGGCGAGCAGTACTTC. Protein product: CSVARQDLEGEQYF.

The chain is built from TRBV29-1 and TRBJ2-5, with a tentative D call TRBD1 (5 bases). The CDR3 spans 13 residues. Trimming cost V 2 bases and J 4 bases, with 11 bases left between them. The germline gives CDR1 SQVTM, CDR2 ANQGSEA. This CDR3 reads CSVESTRAETQYF. In DNA, the CDR3 is TGCAGCGTTGAATCGACCAGGGCAGAGACCCAGTACTTC.

The rearrangement uses TRBV11-3 and TRBJ2-5; TRBD2 agrees at 15 bases. J lost 5 bases, V lost 5 bases, and 6 bases had no gene match. Looked up from germline, CDR1 is SGHNT and CDR2 is YENEEA. The CDR3 sequence is 16 residues long. CDR3 DNA sequence: TGTGCCAGCAGCCTTGGGACTAGCGGGGGGTCTGAGACCCAGTACTTC. Translation: CASSLGTSGGSETQYF.

The chain recombines TRBV29-1 with TRBJ1-1; D is ambiguous. V was clipped by 3 bases and J by 3 bases, with 14 bases between them. This CDR3 region has 14 residues. The V gene's germline CDR1 is SQVTM and CDR2 ANQGSEA. The CDR3 bases are TGCAGCGTTGAGCTTCGGAGGAAGGACACTGAAGCTTTCTTT. This sequence encodes CSVELRRKDTEAFF.

The chain is built from TRBV6-5 and TRBJ2-5, with D possibly TRBD2 on 5 matching bases. Judging by the DNA end, TRBJ2-7 fits better; the J call may be wrong. Germline-derived CDR1 and CDR2 are MNHEY and SVGAGI. The CDR3 has 14 residues. The CDR3, as DNA: TGTGCCAGCAGTCGCCGGGAAAGGGCCTACGAGCAGTACTTC. Translation gives CASSRRERAYEQYF.

The chain links TRBV12-3 or TRBV12-4 to TRBJ2-1; TRBD1 matches at 8 bases. Germline trimming cut 8 bases from V and 1 base from J; bases unmatched to any gene: 4. The CDR3 sequence is 14 residues long. CDR3 in amino acids: CASVGQGSYNEQFF. The CDR3 nucleotides read TGTGCCAGCGTAGGACAGGGATCCTACAATGAGCAGTTCTTC.

This rearrangement joins TRBV20-1 to TRBJ1-5; tentative D call: TRBD1 (5 bases). This CDR3 has 12 residues. V was clipped by 6 bases and J by 6 bases, with 12 bases between them. Germline CDR1 DFQATT, CDR2 SNEGSKA (reference sequence). For the CDR3, the DNA is TGCAGTGCAGGGACGGAATCTCAGCCCCAGCATTTT. Amino acid sequence: CSAGTESQPQHF.